The 18 T cell receptor beta chains presented below share a single source sample, sequenced in a study of blood T cell repertoires in COVID-19. Only in-frame clones appear in the TCRdb table, and some are missing; sequencing was by immunoSEQ multiplex PCR. The sample contains over 200,000 clones, 83% of which appear only once. The sample taken for sequencing was peripheral blood. These receptors came from a woman in her 30s with COVID-19, enrolled during active disease.

The chain recombines TRBV29-1 with TRBJ2-1; 7 bases agree with TRBD2. Germline-derived CDR1 and CDR2 are SQVTM and ANQGSEA. V gave up 8 bases and J gave up 11 bases; unmatched junction bases: 9. The CDR3 totals 11 residues. The chain's CDR3 is CSSMMGGKQFF. Here the CDR3 DNA reads TGCAGCTCGATGATGGGGGGGAAGCAGTTCTTC.

The chain couples TRBV9 to TRBJ1-5; no definite D call. This CDR3 region has 14 residues. CDR1 is SGDLS and CDR2 is YYNGEE in the germline V gene. V was clipped by 3 bases and J by 4 bases, with 11 bases between them. In DNA, the CDR3 is TGTGCCAGCAGCGGGCCCCCGGGTAATCAGCCCCAGCATTTT. This codes for CASSGPPGNQPQHF.

This clone was counted a few times. The chain joins TRBV27 to TRBJ2-1, with TRBD2 matching 7 bases. This CDR3 contains 15 residues. V lost 2 bases, J lost 7 bases, and 8 bases stayed unmatched. CDR1 and CDR2 from the germline V gene are MNHEY and SMNVEV (reference sequence). DNA for the CDR3: TGTGCCAGCAGTTTAAGGCTAGCGGATACGAATGAGCAGTTCTTC. Protein product: CASSLRLADTNEQFF.

The chain uses TRBV24-1 and TRBJ1-1; 10 bases line up with TRBD1. CDR3 size: 15 residues. The germline V gene has CDR1 KGHDR and CDR2 SFDVKD. V trimming: 4 bases; J trimming: 4 bases; junction bases outside the gene matches: 5. Here the CDR3 reads CATSDSRTGGTEAFF. DNA for the CDR3: TGTGCCACCAGTGACTCAAGGACAGGGGGCACTGAAGCTTTCTTT.

The J gene is TRBJ1-1, the V gene TRBV11-1; D is possibly TRBD1 (6 bases). The CDR3 is 16 residues long. The V and J ends lost 5 bases and 0 bases respectively, with 16 bases between them. Looked up from germline, CDR1 is SGHAT and CDR2 is FQDESV (reference sequence). The CDR3 DNA sequence: TGTGCCAGCAGCACACCACATGGGGGCGTGAACACTGAAGCTTTCTTT. Encoded protein: CASSTPHGGVNTEAFF.

The table lists this clone with a count of one. The V and J genes are TRBV28 and TRBJ2-7; TRBD2 is a possible D gene (6 bases). CDR1 and CDR2 (germline): MDHEN, SYDVKM. This CDR3 region has 14 residues. With 1 base removed from V and 6 bases from J, the gap between germline ends came to 13 bases. The CDR3 protein is CASSLSGRGPEQYF. CDR3 DNA sequence: TGTGCCAGCAGTTTATCCGGGCGGGGACCCGAGCAGTACTTC. The variable domain in full, completed from reference TRBV28 and TRBJ2-7, reads DVKVTQSSRYLVKRTGEKVFLECVQDMDHENMFWYRQDPGLGLRLIYFSYDVKMKEKGDIPEGYSVSREKKERFSLILESASTNQTSMYLCASSLSGRGPEQYFGPGTRLTVT.

The chain joins TRBV5-5 to TRBJ1-6; TRBD1 matches at 8 bases. Germline V CDR1 and CDR2: SGHKS, YYEKEE (reference sequence). The CDR3 contains 14 residues. Trimming took 3 bases from V and 9 from J; bases not matched to a gene: 5. DNA for the CDR3: TGTGCCAGCAGCTACGACAGGGGAGGTTCACCCCTCCACTTT. Its translation: CASSYDRGGSPLHF.

The rearrangement links TRBV19 to TRBJ2-6, with a tentative D call TRBD2 (5 bases). This CDR3 has 16 residues. V was shortened by 4 bases and J by 4 bases, with 14 bases between the two germline ends. Germline CDR1 and CDR2: LNHDA and SQIVND (reference sequence). CDR3 coding DNA: TGTGCCAGTAGTAGAGGGTGGCCCTCGGGGGCCAACGTCCTGACTTTC. Amino acid sequence: CASSRGWPSGANVLTF.

CDR3 residues: CASRPTGPSNYGYTF. Here the CDR3 DNA reads TGTGCCAGCAGGCCTACAGGACCCTCTAACTATGGCTACACCTTC. The chain joins TRBV7-2 to TRBJ1-2, with D possibly being TRBD1 (5 bases). Trimming removed 6 bases from V and 0 bases from J, with 14 bases in between. CDR1 and CDR2 (germline): SGHTA, FQGNSA. The CDR3 is 15 amino acids.

The V gene is TRBV5-1, the J gene TRBJ2-7, with 7 bases lining up with TRBD2. Unmatched junction bases numbered 8, after V lost 7 bases and J lost 4 bases. The V gene's germline CDR1 is SGHRS and CDR2 YFSETQ. This CDR3 contains 13 residues. Here the CDR3 DNA reads TGCGCCAGCGCAGCGGGAAGTGGATACGAGCAGTACTTC. Amino acid sequence: CASAAGSGYEQYF.

The V and J genes are TRBV25-1 and TRBJ2-4; 7 positions agree with TRBD2. With 3 bases clipped from V and 8 bases from J, the junction kept 10 bases outside the gene matches. CDR1 and CDR2 (germline): MGHDK, SYGVNS. This CDR3 region has 15 residues. CDR3 bases: TGTGCCAGCAGTGAGGGAGGGGCAGGCGCAGACATTCAGTACTTC. It is translated as CASSEGGAGADIQYF.

This chain links TRBV2 with TRBJ1-2; unclear D gene. Germline CDR1 and CDR2: SNHLY and FYNNEI. This CDR3 is 13 amino acids long. V dropped 4 bases and J dropped 7 bases, with 13 bases sitting between them. CDR3 sequence: CASSGVPSGGYTF. The CDR3 DNA reads as TGTGCCAGCAGTGGCGTGCCCAGCGGTGGCTACACCTTC.

With respect to this clone: One end of the junction does not line up with germline, which may come from a read error. This chain connects TRBV18 to TRBJ1-1; D is undetermined. Per germline, CDR1 KGHSH and CDR2 LQKENI. The CDR3 has 13 amino acids. CDR3 nucleotides: TGTGCCAGCTCCCCACGGGAGGAGGCTGAAGCTTTCTTT. Translated: CASSPREEAEAFF.

The V gene is TRBV7-2, the J gene TRBJ1-3; D is undetermined. The CDR3 runs 15 residues. Germline CDR1 is SGHTA and CDR2 is FQGNSA. The V end lost 1 base, the J end lost 0 bases, and 7 bases lay between the germline ends. CDR3 bases: TGTGCCAGCAGCTTAGGGCGGAGCTCTGGAAACACCATATATTTT. The encoded protein is CASSLGRSSGNTIYF.

This chain joins TRBV4-3 and TRBJ2-2; 7 nucleotides match TRBD1. The V gene end was trimmed by 0 bases and the J gene end by 4 bases; junction bases not matched to a gene: 8. The CDR3 is 17 amino acids. CDR1 is LGHNA, CDR2 YSLEER, per germline. This CDR3 reads CASSQETQGLGTGELFF. CDR3 coding DNA: TGCGCCAGCAGCCAAGAAACACAGGGGTTAGGCACCGGGGAGCTGTTTTTT.

The chain uses TRBV6-2 or TRBV6-3 and TRBJ2-5; D possibly corresponds to TRBD2 (6 bases). Trimming took 0 bases from V and 5 from J, leaving 13 bases between them. The CDR3 is 15 residues long. Germline V gene sequence: CDR1 MNHEY, CDR2 SVGEGT. CDR3: CASSYSRGGLETQYF. The CDR3 DNA sequence: TGTGCCAGCAGTTACTCGCGTGGAGGGCTGGAGACCCAGTACTTC.

The V call is TRBV6-4, the J call TRBJ2-2, with 8 bases matching TRBD2. Germline CDR1 is MRHNA and CDR2 is SNTAGT. V lost 7 bases to trimming and J lost 3 bases; unmatched junction nucleotides: 4. This CDR3 is 14 amino acids long. CDR3 in DNA: TGTGCCAGCATGAGCGGGAGTGACACCGGGGAGCTGTTTTTT. It encodes CASMSGSDTGELFF.

The chain has TRBV7-2 and TRBJ2-2; 7 nucleotides align to TRBD2. CDR1 and CDR2 from the germline V gene are SGHTA and FQGNSA. This CDR3 has 16 amino acids. V was clipped by 1 base and J by 8 bases; unmatched bases: 10. The CDR3 DNA sequence: TGTGCCAGCAGCTTAGACCGGACTAGGCTATCGGGGGAGCTGTTTTTT. Translated, it gives CASSLDRTRLSGELFF.